This is a list of T cell receptor beta chains from one sample in a study of T cell repertoires in cytomegalovirus infection. TCRdb ran MiXCR on the reads and lists one entry per CDR3 protein. The table shows hundreds of thousands of distinct CDR3 sequences, with 15% to 20% occurring only once. The sequencing sample was made of PBMCs. The origin of the receptors is a human donor in good health (CMV status not recorded). Some clones in this sample may be carry-over from other donors' samples. The CDR3 runs from the conserved cysteine through the conserved F or W. A D gene is named only where the DNA matches it firmly. Not every row has a clone size; where given, it reads once, few, many or a size class.

length	size	V	J	D	DNA	CDR3
14	-	TRBV19	TRBJ2-5	-	TGTGCCAGTAGTGACGGTAGGGCCCCAGAGACCCAGTACTTC	CASSDGRAPETQYF
13	many	TRBV7-2	TRBJ1-6	-	TGTGCCAGCAGCTTAACCTCAGGGGCACCCCTCCACTTT	CASSLTSGAPLHF
16	few	TRBV24-1	TRBJ2-3	-	TGTGCCACCAGTGATTCGGACCCTAAATTACCAGATACGCAGTATTTT	CATSDSDPKLPDTQYF
12	few	TRBV20-1	TRBJ2-1	-	TGCAGTGCTAGGGTAGCGTTCGATGAGCAGTTCTTC	CSARVAFDEQFF
14	many	TRBV7-2	TRBJ2-3	-	TGTGCCAGCAGCTTAAAGATTATGGCAGATACGCAGTATTTT	CASSLKIMADTQYF
13	many	TRBV7-6	TRBJ2-5	-	TGTGCCAGCAGCTTAGGGCTCGGTGAGACCCAGTACTTC	CASSLGLGETQYF
15	many	TRBV10-3	TRBJ1-5	-	TGTGCCATCAGTGAGAAAGGAGTTGGCAATCAGCCCCAGCATTTT	CAISEKGVGNQPQHF
13	few	TRBV14	TRBJ2-1	TRBD2	TGTGCCAGCAGCCAGGGACTAGCAAGTGAGCAGTTCTTC	CASSQGLASEQFF
13	few	TRBV6-1	TRBJ1-5	-	TGTGCCAGCTCCAGGGAGGTCAATCAGCCCCAGCATTTT	CASSREVNQPQHF
17	once	TRBV20-1	TRBJ2-3	TRBD2	TGCAGTGCAGTACTAGCGGGGGGGCTCAACTTTGCAGATACGCAGTATTTT	CSAVLAGGLNFADTQYF
15	many	TRBV4-1	TRBJ2-7	TRBD2	TGCGCCAGCAGCCACGGGACTAGCGGAACTTACGAGCAGTACTTC	CASSHGTSGTYEQYF
18	-	TRBV7-6	TRBJ2-1	TRBD2	TGTGCCAGCAGCTTAGATGCGGGAGGGCCCTTTTTCGGCAATGAGCAGTTCTTC	CASSLDAGGPFFGNEQFF
13	-	TRBV20-1	TRBJ1-6	-	TGCAGTGCCTGCGGGCCCTTCCTTGAACCCCTCCACTTT	CSACGPFLEPLHF
14	-	TRBV20-1	TRBJ2-7	TRBD2	TGCAGTGCTAGTCGGAGCGGGAGGGGATACGAGCAGTACTTC	CSASRSGRGYEQYF
14	many	TRBV20-1	TRBJ2-3	-	TGCAGTGCTAGAAAGCCCCTGGTAGGAGATACGCAGTATTTT	CSARKPLVGDTQYF
12	many	TRBV6-6	TRBJ2-7	-	TGTGCCAGCCGCAGTACCTCCTACGAGCAGTACTTC	CASRSTSYEQYF
12	many	TRBV6-1	TRBJ1-2	-	TGTGCCACCGGGGGAGCTAACTATGGCTACACCTTC	CATGGANYGYTF
14	-	TRBV28	TRBJ2-5	TRBD1	TGTGCCAGCAGTCTAGGGACAGGGACCAAGACCCAGTACTTC	CASSLGTGTKTQYF
15	few	TRBV5-1	TRBJ2-1	TRBD2	TGCGCCAGCAGCGCCGCGGGACTAGCGGCGGGTGAGCAGTTCTTC	CASSAAGLAAGEQFF
13	-	TRBV29-1	TRBJ2-5	TRBD1	TGCAGCGCGACTCCGAGGGGGCGAGGGACCCAGTACTTC	CSATPRGRGTQYF
18	-	TRBV28	TRBJ2-7	-	TGTGCCTCAAGCCCCGTCCAGTCCTCGGCTAGCTACCTCTACGAGCAGTACTTC	CASSPVQSSASYLYEQYF
16	-	TRBV20-1	TRBJ2-5	-	TGCAGTGCTAGAGGCCTCTTCCCGGTCCGCCAAGAGACCCAGTACTTC	CSARGLFPVRQETQYF
12	-	TRBV12-3/TRBV12-4	TRBJ2-1	-	TGTGCCAGCAGTTTATGGGGGACTGAGCAGTTCTTC	CASSLWGTEQFF
14	many	TRBV7-2	TRBJ1-6	TRBD1	TGTGCCAGCAGCCCGGGACAGGGTAGTTCACCCCTCCACTTT	CASSPGQGSSPLHF
14	many	TRBV7-2	TRBJ1-1	TRBD1	TGTGCCAGCAGCAAAGGGACAGCGAACACTGAAGCTTTCTTT	CASSKGTANTEAFF
14	-	TRBV2	TRBJ2-7	TRBD1	TGTGTCAGCATCCAAGACAGGGCAACCTACGAGCAGTACTTC	CVSIQDRATYEQYF
13	few	TRBV10-3	TRBJ2-7	-	TGTGCCATCAACGCCGGGCCGACCTACGAGCAGTACTTC	CAINAGPTYEQYF
13	many	TRBV12-3/TRBV12-4	TRBJ1-5	-	TGTGCCAGCGAGAAGGGGAGGGGGCAGCCCCAGCATTTT	CASEKGRGQPQHF
15	many	TRBV7-2	TRBJ2-3	TRBD2	TGTGCCAGCAGCTTAGGCGGGGGGACTACAGATACGCAGTATTTT	CASSLGGGTTDTQYF
13	many	TRBV14	TRBJ1-1	-	TGTGCCAGCAGCCAAGATTTGAACACTGAAGCTTTCTTT	CASSQDLNTEAFF
16	-	TRBV20-1	TRBJ2-1	-	TGCAGTGCTCGCTTAGGGGTCCTCGGCCCCTACAATGAGCAGTTCTTC	CSARLGVLGPYNEQFF
15	few	TRBV28	TRBJ1-5	-	TGTGCCAGCAGACAGGGAAGAATGGGCAATCAGCCCCAGCATTTT	CASRQGRMGNQPQHF
16	-	TRBV7-2	TRBJ2-7	TRBD2	TGTGCCAGCAGCCGTGGACTAGCGGGAGGATCCTACGAGCAGTACTTC	CASSRGLAGGSYEQYF
19	-	TRBV20-1	TRBJ2-3	TRBD2	TGCAGTGCTAGACCAATTCCCGGGACTAGCGGGGGGGCGTATGATACGCAGTATTTT	CSARPIPGTSGGAYDTQYF
11	few	TRBV6-4	TRBJ1-1	-	TGTGCCAGCATTCTGGGGTCTGAAGCTTTCTTT	CASILGSEAFF
16	many	TRBV12-3/TRBV12-4	TRBJ2-1	TRBD2	TGTGCCAGCAGCCCCCGAGGACTAGCGGGAGTCAATGAGCAGTTCTTC	CASSPRGLAGVNEQFF
12	-	TRBV19	TRBJ1-2	-	TGTGCCAGTACCAGCGGCAGGTCTGGCTACACCTTC	CASTSGRSGYTF
12	-	TRBV15	TRBJ1-6	-	TGTGCCACCAGCAGTTTCGATTCACCCCTCCACTTT	CATSSFDSPLHF
18	few	TRBV4-2	TRBJ1-2	TRBD1	TGTGCCAGCAGCCAAGAGTGGGGACAGGGGGCCTTATCGTATGGCTACACCTTC	CASSQEWGQGALSYGYTF
16	many	TRBV28	TRBJ2-3	TRBD2	TGTGCCAGCAGACCATTAGCGGGAACCGGCACAGATACGCAGTATTTT	CASRPLAGTGTDTQYF
15	-	TRBV20-1	TRBJ2-3	TRBD2	TGCAGTGCTAAGCTAGCGGGAGGGCCGGGAGATACGCAGTATTTT	CSAKLAGGPGDTQYF
15	few	TRBV20-1	TRBJ2-5	TRBD1	TGCAGTGCTAGAGCCAGAGACAGGGGGCAAGAGACCCAGTACTTC	CSARARDRGQETQYF
15	-	TRBV7-9	TRBJ1-2	-	TGTGCCAGCAGCTCTACTGCCCCGGGAAACTATGGCTACACCTTC	CASSSTAPGNYGYTF